This T cell receptor beta chain was captured by sequencing in a study of blood T cell repertoires in COVID-19. Study information: The cDNA or gDNA used as material had been derived from T cells, B-cell-depleted T cells, or PBMCs.

Original data processing: Estimated nucleated cell counts came from reference gene primer amplification. The assay was immunoSEQ multiplex PCR, and TCRdb's table has in-frame clones only and misses some. V and J calls and clone size are given by that table; D and trimming were obtained from the DNA. The table includes about 280,000 clones, 90% detected once. V lost 3 bases and J lost 5, with 10 bases in between. CDR1 is MNHNS, CDR2 SASEGT, per germline. This CDR3 is 13 amino acids long. All enrollees were about 18 to 89 years old and from about 25 US areas. In assigning cohorts, the study relied on participant-reported clinical history.

Specimen: PBMCs or T cells enriched from blood (not recorded which). The sequence came from a woman between 18 and 29 years old with acute COVID-19. The chain is built from TRBV6-1 and TRBJ1-2; D uncertain. This CDR3 reads CASSDRPPYGYTF. CDR3 bases: TGTGCCAGCAGTGACAGGCCCCCTTATGGCTACACCTTC.